Below are 25 T cell receptor beta chains sequenced from a single sample in a study of shared clonotypes between healthy human individuals. Terminally differentiated effector memory CD45RA+ cells were excluded by CCR7 positive selection of CD45RO-negative cells. Clones were sequenced by immunoSEQ multiplex PCR, and TCRdb holds only the in-frame ones, with some missing. Among about 1,800,000 clones listed, approximately 94% were seen once. Sequenced input: naive CD8+ T cells sorted from blood. Receptor source: a man aged 18 to 35 in good health.

This rearrangement joins TRBV6-5 to TRBJ1-6; no reliable D call. This CDR3 is 14 amino acids long. Germline lookup yields CDR1 MNHEY and CDR2 SVGAGI. The germline V and J ends were trimmed by 2 bases and 13 bases, with 15 bases remaining between them. CDR3 amino acids: CASSYQENGSPLHF. The CDR3, as DNA: TGTGCCAGCAGTTACCAAGAAAACGGATCGCCCCTCCACTTT.

The gene calls are TRBV4-3 and TRBJ1-1, with D perhaps TRBD1 (5 bases). The CDR3 spans 15 residues. Germline CDR1 and CDR2: LGHNA and YSLEER. Trimming took off 1 base at V and 3 bases at J, with 12 bases between the two ends. In DNA, the CDR3 is TGCGCCAGCAGCCAAGTGATCCGGGACGACACTGAAGCTTTCTTT. Translated, it gives CASSQVIRDDTEAFF.

The V and J genes are TRBV7-9 and TRBJ1-2; possibly TRBD1 for D (5 bases). The germline CDR1 and CDR2 sequences are SEHNR and FQNEAQ (reference sequence). The germline V and J ends were trimmed by 7 bases and 8 bases, with 20 bases remaining between them. This CDR3 comprises 14 residues. The CDR3 reads CASKAEGRLEGYTF. Written as DNA, the CDR3 is TGTGCCAGCAAAGCGGAGGGACGGTTGGAAGGCTACACCTTC.

The V call is TRBV11-2, the J call TRBJ2-5; D assignment may be TRBD1 or TRBD2 (5 bases each). The CDR3 has 15 residues. Trimming shortened V by 1 base and J by 7 bases, and 16 bases separated the two germline ends. The V gene's germline CDR1 is SGHAT and CDR2 FQNNGV. This CDR3 reads CASSLVRDPKGTQYF. The DNA for the CDR3 is TGTGCCAGCAGCTTAGTACGGGACCCTAAGGGGACCCAGTACTTC.

The gene calls are TRBV2 and TRBJ2-1; 9 positions agree with TRBD2. CDR3 length equals 15 residues. V dropped 6 bases and J dropped 8; count of bases not matched to a gene: 11. Germline lookup yields CDR1 SNHLY and CDR2 FYNNEI. Here the CDR3 DNA reads TGTGCCAGCAGCCCCACGGGACTAGCCGTCGATGAGCAGTTCTTC. Protein: CASSPTGLAVDEQFF.

J is TRBJ2-3 and V is TRBV4-3, with 8 bases fitting TRBD2. The CDR3 spans 19 residues. Looked up from germline, CDR1 is LGHNA and CDR2 is YSLEER. The junction had 13 bases not matched to a gene; V was cut back by 0 bases and J by 2 bases. This CDR3 reads CASSQDQGWVAGTTDTQYF. The DNA of the CDR3 is TGCGCCAGCAGCCAAGATCAGGGTTGGGTAGCGGGAACCACAGATACGCAGTATTTT.

V and J are TRBV29-1 and TRBJ2-1; 9 positions agree with TRBD2. Germline CDR1 reads SQVTM; CDR2 reads ANQGSEA. Germline trimming cut 1 base from V and 4 bases from J; bases unmatched to any gene: 11. This CDR3 contains 17 residues. Written as DNA, the CDR3 is TGCAGCGTTGAAGGACTAGCGGAGGGGGCCGGGTACAATGAGCAGTTCTTC. As protein: CSVEGLAEGAGYNEQFF.

The chain recombines TRBV30 with TRBJ2-7; TRBD1 matches at 8 bases. J gave up 4 bases and V 1 base, and 9 bases lay outside the gene matches. CDR1 and CDR2 from the germline V gene are GTSNPN and SVGIG (reference sequence). The CDR3 runs to 15 residues. CDR3 residues: CAWSGPRTGIYEQYF. For the CDR3, the DNA is TGTGCCTGGAGTGGCCCCAGGACAGGGATATACGAGCAGTACTTC.

The rearrangement uses TRBV14 and TRBJ2-7; D gene unclear. Trimming took 3 bases from V and 2 from J, leaving 11 bases between them. The CDR3 runs 14 residues. The germline gives CDR1 SGHDN, CDR2 FVKESK. CDR3 sequence reads: CASSHSTEPYEQYF. In DNA form, the CDR3 reads TGTGCCAGCAGCCACTCTACAGAACCCTACGAGCAGTACTTC.

This chain links TRBV7-2 with TRBJ2-3, with D hard to call. The CDR3 is 17 residues long. Per the germline V gene, CDR1 is SGHTA and CDR2 is FQGNSA. V lost 1 base and J 6 bases, leaving 20 bases between the germline ends. The CDR3 DNA is TGTGCCAGCAGCTTAGTCTCCAGTCAATCTGCATTCGATACGCAGTATTTT. It is translated as CASSLVSSQSAFDTQYF. The full variable domain, rest sourced from reference TRBV7-2 and TRBJ2-3, is GAGVSQSPSNKVTEKGKDVELRCDPISGHTALYWYRQSLGQGLEFLIYFQGNSAPDKSGLPSDRFSAERTGGSVSTLTIQRTQQEDSAVYLCASSLVSSQSAFDTQYFGPGTRLTVL.

DNA of the CDR3: TGTGCCACCAGCAGAGTTGACGCCACGGAGACCCAGTACTTC. This codes for CATSRVDATETQYF. The chain is built from TRBV15 and TRBJ2-5, with D unclear. This CDR3 has 14 residues. The V and J ends lost 1 base and 5 bases respectively, with 11 bases between them. Germline CDR1 and CDR2: LNHNV and YYDKDF (reference sequence).

The CDR3 is CASSQDLAGSDTGELFF. Written as DNA, the CDR3 is TGTGCCAGCAGCCAAGATTTGGCAGGATCAGACACCGGGGAGCTGTTTTTT. V gene TRBV14 combines with J gene TRBJ2-2; no firm D call. Germline V gives CDR1 SGHDN, CDR2 FVKESK. The CDR3 length is 17 residues. V gave up 0 bases and J gave up 3 bases, with 14 bases separating them.

The chain is built from TRBV29-1 and TRBJ1-1; the D is unclear. The CDR3 consists of 15 residues. CDR1 SQVTM and CDR2 ANQGSEA come from the germline V gene. Trimming cost V 4 bases and J 2 bases, with 17 bases left between them. The CDR3 coding sequence is TGCAGCGTTGTTCCCGTCCGGGATACTAACACTGAAGCTTTCTTT. Its protein is CSVVPVRDTNTEAFF.

The gene calls are TRBV30 and TRBJ1-5; D is possibly TRBD1 (6 bases). The CDR3 consists of 15 residues. In germline, CDR1 is GTSNPN, CDR2 SVGIG (reference sequence). Deletions cut 2 bases from V and 6 bases from J, with 17 bases between. The CDR3, as DNA: TGTGCCTGGAGTCCGACAGGAGGGGGTGGTCAGCCCCAGCATTTT. Translation: CAWSPTGGGGQPQHF.

This rearrangement joins TRBV5-5 to TRBJ2-7; no reliable D call. Per germline, CDR1 SGHKS and CDR2 YYEKEE (reference sequence). The CDR3 runs to 15 residues. The V and J ends lost 4 bases and 2 bases respectively, with 16 bases between them. The CDR3 coding sequence is TGTGCCAGCAGCCCTACAGCTTGGCCCACCTACGAGCAGTACTTC. This sequence encodes CASSPTAWPTYEQYF.

The chain joins TRBV10-1 to TRBJ2-1, with TRBD1 identical over 8 bases. Germline lookup yields CDR1 WNHNN and CDR2 SYGVQD (reference sequence). V shed 4 bases and J 8 bases; nucleotides not matched to a gene: 4. The CDR3 extends over 13 amino acids. CDR3 in DNA: TGCGCCAGCAGTGTTCTACAGGGGGATGAGCAGTTCTTC. The encoded protein is CASSVLQGDEQFF.

In regard to this clone: Other DNA sequences in this sample translate to the same CDR3. The chain combines TRBV28 with TRBJ1-1, with D unclear. V gave up 3 bases and J gave up 0 bases, with 8 bases separating them. Per germline, CDR1 MDHEN and CDR2 SYDVKM. The CDR3 has 14 residues. The CDR3 here is CASSFGDMNTEAFF. As DNA, the CDR3 is TGTGCCAGCAGTTTCGGAGACATGAACACTGAAGCTTTCTTT. The variable domain in full, with the rest retrieved from reference TRBV28 and TRBJ1-1, is DVKVTQSSRYLVKRTGEKVFLECVQDMDHENMFWYRQDPGLGLRLIYFSYDVKMKEKGDIPEGYSVSREKKERFSLILESASTNQTSMYLCASSFGDMNTEAFFGQGTRLTVV.

The chain recombines TRBV12-5 with TRBJ2-3; D perhaps matches TRBD2 (6 bases). Trimming shortened V by 9 bases and J by 2 bases, and 12 bases separated the two germline ends. CDR1 and CDR2 (germline): LGHNT, FRNRAP. CDR3 length: 13 residues. In DNA form, the CDR3 reads TGTGCTAGCCGGGACTCCACCACAGATACGCAGTATTTT. It translates to CASRDSTTDTQYF.

The chain recombines TRBV2 with TRBJ1-1; D may be TRBD1 (5 bases). The CDR3 is 13 amino acids. CDR1 is SNHLY and CDR2 is FYNNEI in the germline V gene. V gave up 7 bases and J gave up 10 bases, with 19 bases separating them. The CDR3: CASTQWGFPLAFF. The CDR3 DNA reads as TGTGCCAGCACTCAATGGGGGTTCCCATTAGCTTTCTTT. The full variable domain, rest sourced from reference TRBV2 and TRBJ1-1, is EPEVTQTPSHQVTQMGQEVILRCVPISNHLYFYWYRQILGQKVEFLVSFYNNEISEKSEIFDDQFSVERPDGSNFTLKIRSTKLEDSAMYFCASTQWGFPLAFFGQGTRLTVV.

Comments on this clone: The same CDR3 also results from other DNA sequences found in this sample. The CDR3 sequence is CASIGGSSYEQYF. In DNA, the CDR3 is TGTGCCAGCATTGGTGGGAGCTCCTACGAGCAGTACTTC. The V and J genes are TRBV6-5 and TRBJ2-7; tentatively, D is TRBD2 (5 bases). The CDR3 is made up of 13 amino acids. With 7 bases removed from V and 0 bases from J, the gap between germline ends came to 10 bases. Germline assignment: CDR1 MNHEY and CDR2 SVGAGI.

V and J are TRBV28 and TRBJ2-1; TRBD2 agrees at 9 bases. J was trimmed by 7 bases and V by 5 bases; bases with no gene match: 12. This CDR3 is built from 16 residues. The germline V gene has CDR1 MDHEN and CDR2 SYDVKM. The CDR3 DNA is TGTGCCAGCAGTGCCCTAGCGGGGAAAATGGGGAATGAGCAGTTCTTC. Its protein product is CASSALAGKMGNEQFF.

The chain employs TRBV9 and TRBJ1-4; 7 bases map to TRBD1. CDR1 is SGDLS, CDR2 YYNGEE, per germline. The V segment lost 3 bases and the J segment 6 bases; nucleotides outside the gene matches: 8. The CDR3 has 15 amino acids. The CDR3 loop is CASSATGDSDEKLFF. The CDR3 coding sequence is TGTGCCAGCAGCGCAACAGGGGATTCGGATGAAAAACTGTTTTTT.

The chain couples TRBV4-1 to TRBJ1-2, with D possibly being TRBD1 (6 bases). The CDR3 is 19 residues long. The ends were cut back, 4 bases at V and 5 bases at J, with 29 bases in the middle. Germline values: CDR1 MGHRA, CDR2 YSYEKL. CDR3 in DNA: TGCGCCAGCAGCCCATCCCTTCGAAGTTCGACAGGATCCGCGTATGGCTACACCTTC. Translated, it gives CASSPSLRSSTGSAYGYTF.

This chain's CDR3 is CASFPRAGLFVETQYF. The CDR3, as DNA: TGTGCCAGCTTCCCCAGGGCAGGGTTGTTTGTAGAGACCCAGTACTTC. The chain links TRBV2 to TRBJ2-5; tentative D call: TRBD1 (5 bases). The CDR3 loop spans 16 amino acids. Per the germline V gene, CDR1 is SNHLY and CDR2 is FYNNEI. The V gene lost 8 bases and the J gene lost 4 bases, with 23 bases spanning the gap.

The J gene is TRBJ1-2, the V gene TRBV6-5; D is unclear. The CDR3 runs to 14 residues. The germline V gene encodes CDR1 MNHEY and CDR2 SVGAGI. Trimming removed 0 bases at V and 4 bases at J, with 9 bases between. CDR3 in DNA: TGTGCCAGCAGTTACTCGAACGGGATCTATGGCTACACCTTC. Residues: CASSYSNGIYGYTF.